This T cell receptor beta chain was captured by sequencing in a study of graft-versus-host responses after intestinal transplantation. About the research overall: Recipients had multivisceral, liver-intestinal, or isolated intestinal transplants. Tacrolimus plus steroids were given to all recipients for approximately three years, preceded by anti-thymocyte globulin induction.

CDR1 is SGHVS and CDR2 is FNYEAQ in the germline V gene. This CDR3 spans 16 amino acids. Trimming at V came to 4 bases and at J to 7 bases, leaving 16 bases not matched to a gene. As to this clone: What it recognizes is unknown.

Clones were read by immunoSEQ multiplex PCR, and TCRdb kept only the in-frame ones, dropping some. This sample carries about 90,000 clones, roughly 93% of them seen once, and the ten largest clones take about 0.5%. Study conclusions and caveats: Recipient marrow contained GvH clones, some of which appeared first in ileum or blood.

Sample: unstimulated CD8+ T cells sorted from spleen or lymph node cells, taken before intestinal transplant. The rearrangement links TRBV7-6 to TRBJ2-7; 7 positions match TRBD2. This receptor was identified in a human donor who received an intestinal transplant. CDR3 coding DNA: TGTGCCAGCAGCTCACGCCTCGGGCCCACGGGAGGAGAGCAGTACTTC. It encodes CASSSRLGPTGGEQYF.